The rows below give T cell receptor beta chains drawn from one sample of a study of cytomegalovirus exposure and HLA in healthy donors. TCRdb keeps only in-frame clones here, not all; method: immunoSEQ multiplex PCR. The table has tens of thousands of clones, more than 60% seen once. Sequenced material: PBMCs. These receptor sequences come from a man in his forties in good health and CMV-seronegative. Both conserved end residues are part of each CDR3. D genes are given only for firm matches. The listing skips clone size in some rows; elsewhere it reads once, few, many or a size class.

CDR3 protein: CASSFGQSNTEAFF
CDR3 DNA: TGTGCCAGCAGCTTCGGACAATCGAACACTGAAGCTTTCTTT
V gene: TRBV7-9
clone size: NA
J gene: TRBJ1-1
D gene: NA

CDR3 protein: CACRLAGGETQYF
CDR3 DNA: TGTGCCTGTCGACTAGCGGGAGGAGAGACCCAGTACTTC
V gene: TRBV30
clone size: NA
J gene: TRBJ2-5
D gene: TRBD2

CDR3 protein: CASSLATGSTEAFF
CDR3 DNA: TGTGCCAGCAGCTTAGCAACAGGGAGCACTGAAGCTTTCTTT
V gene: TRBV7-8
clone size: NA
J gene: TRBJ1-1
D gene: NA

CDR3 protein: CASSQTGSSYEQYF
CDR3 DNA: TGCGCCAGCAGCCAAACAGGGAGCTCCTACGAGCAGTACTTC
V gene: TRBV4-1
clone size: NA
J gene: TRBJ2-7
D gene: NA

CDR3 protein: CAWGARAFYEQFF
CDR3 DNA: TGTGCCTGGGGGGCCCGGGCCTTCTATGAGCAGTTCTTC
V gene: TRBV30
clone size: NA
J gene: TRBJ2-1
D gene: NA

CDR3 protein: CASSATTGTGELFF
CDR3 DNA: TGTGCCAGCAGTGCCACAACGGGCACCGGGGAGCTGTTTTTT
V gene: TRBV6-4
clone size: NA
J gene: TRBJ2-2
D gene: NA

CDR3 protein: CASSVAGVPRHEQYF
CDR3 DNA: TGTGCCAGCAGCGTAGCTGGAGTCCCTCGGCACGAGCAGTACTTC
V gene: TRBV9
clone size: NA
J gene: TRBJ2-7
D gene: NA

CDR3 protein: CATSRGGSSGANVLTF
CDR3 DNA: TGTGCCACCAGCAGAGGAGGAAGCTCTGGGGCCAACGTCCTGACTTTC
V gene: TRBV15
clone size: NA
J gene: TRBJ2-6
D gene: NA

CDR3 protein: CASSEFYRGYF
CDR3 DNA: TGTGCCAGCAGTGAATTTTACCGCGGTTACTTC
V gene: TRBV25-1
clone size: NA
J gene: TRBJ2-5
D gene: NA

CDR3 protein: CAIAKGLDNEQFF
CDR3 DNA: TGTGCCATCGCTAAGGGGTTAGACAATGAGCAGTTCTTC
V gene: TRBV10-3
clone size: once
J gene: TRBJ2-1
D gene: NA

CDR3 protein: CASSFPRGFNSPLHF
CDR3 DNA: TGTGCCAGCAGCTTTCCCAGGGGTTTTAATTCACCCCTCCACTTT
V gene: TRBV28
clone size: NA
J gene: TRBJ1-6
D gene: NA

CDR3 protein: CASKRGDSTDTQYF
CDR3 DNA: TGTGCCAGCAAGCGGGGGGATAGCACAGATACGCAGTATTTT
V gene: TRBV19
clone size: NA
J gene: TRBJ2-3
D gene: TRBD2

CDR3 protein: CASSTRENTEAFF
CDR3 DNA: TGTGCCAGCAGCACCAGGGAAAACACTGAAGCTTTCTTT
V gene: TRBV7-9
clone size: NA
J gene: TRBJ1-1
D gene: NA

CDR3 protein: CASRLSGSSYEQYF
CDR3 DNA: TGTGCCAGCAGACTTAGCGGGAGCTCCTACGAGCAGTACTTC
V gene: TRBV6-1
clone size: NA
J gene: TRBJ2-7
D gene: TRBD2

CDR3 protein: CASSYSGTATYEQYF
CDR3 DNA: TGTGCCAGCAGTTACTCAGGGACAGCTACCTACGAGCAGTACTTC
V gene: TRBV6-6
clone size: NA
J gene: TRBJ2-7
D gene: TRBD1

CDR3 protein: CASSEGVNYGYTF
CDR3 DNA: TGTGCCAGCAGCGAGGGGGTTAACTATGGCTACACCTTC
V gene: TRBV6-5
clone size: NA
J gene: TRBJ1-2
D gene: NA

CDR3 protein: CASRTPGTGIYGYTF
CDR3 DNA: TGTGCCAGTAGGACTCCCGGGACAGGTATCTATGGCTACACCTTC
V gene: TRBV19
clone size: NA
J gene: TRBJ1-2
D gene: TRBD1

CDR3 protein: CASSSLRGNYGYTF
CDR3 DNA: TGTGCCAGCAGTTCACTCAGGGGTAACTATGGCTACACCTTC
V gene: TRBV28
clone size: NA
J gene: TRBJ1-2
D gene: NA

CDR3 protein: CASSLDRGTSYEQYF
CDR3 DNA: TGTGCCAGCAGCTTGGACAGGGGAACCTCCTACGAGCAGTACTTC
V gene: TRBV5-5
clone size: NA
J gene: TRBJ2-7
D gene: TRBD1

CDR3 protein: CAWGRTAGNTIYF
CDR3 DNA: TGTGCCTGGGGCAGGACTGCTGGAAACACCATATATTTT
V gene: TRBV30
clone size: NA
J gene: TRBJ1-3
D gene: NA

CDR3 protein: CASSLEHGEQFF
CDR3 DNA: TGCGCCAGCAGCTTGGAACATGGCGAGCAGTTCTTC
V gene: TRBV5-1
clone size: NA
J gene: TRBJ2-1
D gene: NA

CDR3 protein: CASSIESGRGNYGYTF
CDR3 DNA: TGTGCCAGTAGTATAGAGAGCGGCAGGGGGAACTATGGCTACACCTTC
V gene: TRBV19
clone size: NA
J gene: TRBJ1-2
D gene: TRBD1

CDR3 protein: CASSGFAEAFF
CDR3 DNA: TGTGCCAGTTCAGGGTTTGCTGAAGCTTTCTTT
V gene: TRBV19
clone size: NA
J gene: TRBJ1-1
D gene: NA

CDR3 protein: CASRRALADRYNEQFF
CDR3 DNA: TGTGCCAGCAGGCGGGCACTAGCGGACCGCTACAATGAGCAGTTCTTC
V gene: TRBV2
clone size: NA
J gene: TRBJ2-1
D gene: TRBD2

CDR3 protein: CASSLNRVHGYTF
CDR3 DNA: TGTGCCAGCAGTTTAAACAGGGTTCATGGCTACACCTTC
V gene: TRBV27
clone size: once
J gene: TRBJ1-2
D gene: NA

CDR3 protein: CASRISGASTDTQYF
CDR3 DNA: TGTGCCAGCAGGATAAGCGGGGCTAGCACAGATACGCAGTATTTT
V gene: TRBV11-2
clone size: NA
J gene: TRBJ2-3
D gene: TRBD2

CDR3 protein: CASSLAGWLHGYTF
CDR3 DNA: TGTGCCAGCAGTTTGGCGGGGTGGTTACATGGCTACACCTTC
V gene: TRBV28
clone size: NA
J gene: TRBJ1-2
D gene: NA

CDR3 protein: CASSTGQSRLNTEAFF
CDR3 DNA: TGTGCCAGCAGCACCGGACAGAGCAGATTGAACACTGAAGCTTTCTTT
V gene: TRBV5-8
clone size: NA
J gene: TRBJ1-1
D gene: NA